This is a list of T cell receptor beta chains from one sample in a study of blood T cell repertoires in COVID-19. Libraries were prepared by immunoSEQ multiplex PCR; TCRdb keeps only in-frame clonotypes and omits some of them. The profile shows 290,000 or so clones, approximately 89% of them singletons. Sequenced input: peripheral blood. The source is a woman aged 25 to 39 with COVID-19, enrolled during active disease. CDR3s include the opening cysteine and the closing phenylalanine or tryptophan. The D gene is left open where the match is weak. Size tells how often a clone was seen (once, few, many) or the class of an expanded clone, and some rows leave it out.

clone size	J gene	D gene	V gene	CDR3 length	CDR3 DNA	CDR3 protein
once	TRBJ1-2	NA	TRBV28	14	TGTGCCAGCACAGTTCGTGTGGCTAACTATGGCTACACCTTC	CASTVRVANYGYTF
NA	TRBJ2-5	TRBD2	TRBV5-4	15	TGTGCCAGCAGCATTAGCGGGAGCTTCCAAGAGACCCAGTACTTC	CASSISGSFQETQYF
NA	TRBJ2-7	NA	TRBV10-1	12	TGCGCCAGCACGATACAGGGCTACGAGCAGTACTTC	CASTIQGYEQYF
NA	TRBJ1-5	NA	TRBV27	15	TGTGCCAGCAGTTTAGGCAGGGCTGGCAATCAGCCCCAGCATTTT	CASSLGRAGNQPQHF
NA	TRBJ2-7	TRBD1	TRBV11-2	14	TGTGCCAGCAGCCCGGACAGGATGTCCTACGAGCAGTACTTC	CASSPDRMSYEQYF
once	TRBJ2-5	TRBD1	TRBV5-1	16	TGCGCCAGCAGCCGACACGGACGGGACAGGGAAGAGACCCAGTACTTC	CASSRHGRDREETQYF
NA	TRBJ2-7	NA	TRBV5-1	15	TGCGCCAGCAGCTTGGTGCCAGGGTTTTCCTACGAGCAGTACTTC	CASSLVPGFSYEQYF
NA	TRBJ1-1	TRBD1	TRBV19	14	TGTGCCAGTAGAAATACCCAGGGGGCTGGAGAAGCTTTCTTT	CASRNTQGAGEAFF
NA	TRBJ2-1	NA	TRBV5-1	19	TGCGCCAGCAGCTTGATCGTGGCGGCTTATCCGAGCTCCTACAATGAGCAGTTCTTC	CASSLIVAAYPSSYNEQFF
once	TRBJ1-5	NA	TRBV12-2	24	TGTGCAAGTCGCTTAGAAATAGGGAGTAAGGGACAGGGGGCCTACCGGGCCGGGTCTCAGCCCCAGCATTTT	CASRLEIGSKGQGAYRAGSQPQHF
few	TRBJ2-5	TRBD2	TRBV7-2	17	TGTGCCAGCAGCTTAGGATACGCTAGCGGGAGTATGGAGACCCAGTACTTC	CASSLGYASGSMETQYF